This TCR beta chain is from a study of blood T cell repertoires in COVID-19. For the study at large: Samples taken during acute and convalescent COVID-19 were collected in the United States, Italy and Spain.

The CDR3 loop spans 16 amino acids. Per germline, CDR1 LGHDT and CDR2 YNNKEL (reference sequence). With V trimmed by 4 bases and J by 5 bases, 8 bases remained unmatched. Per the study methods: The assay estimated nucleated cells by amplifying reference gene primers. This table comes from immunoSEQ multiplex PCR, and its TCRdb copy is limited to in-frame clones, with some not included. That table furnishes V, J and clone size, whereas the DNA furnished D and trimming. This sample carries 100,000 or so clones, roughly 85% of them seen once, and the ten largest clones take 1.5% to 2%. The origin of this receptor is a woman in her sixties or seventies with active or convalescent COVID-19. The V gene is TRBV3-1 (or the pseudogene TRBV3-2), the J gene TRBJ2-5; the match to TRBD2 covers 12 bases. The sequenced material came from peripheral blood. The CDR3 DNA is TGTGCCAGCAGCCGAAGACTAGCGGGAGAGGGCGAGACCCAGTACTTC. Encoded protein: CASSRRLAGEGETQYF.